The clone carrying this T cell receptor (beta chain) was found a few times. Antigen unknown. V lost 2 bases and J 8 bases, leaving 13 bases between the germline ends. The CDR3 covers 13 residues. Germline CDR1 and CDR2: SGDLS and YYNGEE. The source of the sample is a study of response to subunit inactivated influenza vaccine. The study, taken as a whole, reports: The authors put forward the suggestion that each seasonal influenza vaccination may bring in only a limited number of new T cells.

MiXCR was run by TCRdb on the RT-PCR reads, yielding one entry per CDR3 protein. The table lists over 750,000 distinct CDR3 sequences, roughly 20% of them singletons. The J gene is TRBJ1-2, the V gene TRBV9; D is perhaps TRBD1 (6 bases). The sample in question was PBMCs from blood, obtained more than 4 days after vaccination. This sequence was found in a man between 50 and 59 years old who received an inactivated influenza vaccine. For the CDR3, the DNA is TGTGCCAGCAGCGTGAACTACAGGGAAGGCTACACCTTC. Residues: CASSVNYREGYTF.